This T cell receptor (beta chain) was recovered during a study of cytomegalovirus exposure and HLA in healthy donors. Primers for the PCR totalled 60 Vbeta and 13 Jbeta. Repertoires were generated with immunoSEQ multiplex PCR, while TCRdb's copy carries only in-frame clones and drops some. The table records around 120,000 clones, around 83% of them present only once. J lost 10 bases, V lost 4 bases, and 11 bases had no gene match. The CDR3 is 14 amino acids. CDR1 LNHDA and CDR2 SQIVND come from the germline V gene (reference sequence). The sequencing sample was made of PBMCs. V and J are TRBV19 and TRBJ1-2; TRBD1 agrees at 8 bases. The source is a human donor in good health. CDR3: CASSSRRQGANYTF. CDR3 DNA sequence: TGTGCCAGTAGTAGTAGGCGGCAGGGGGCCAACTACACCTTC.